This entry is about one TCR beta chain. Its antigen is as yet unknown. Germline CDR1 LNHDA, CDR2 SQIVND (reference sequence). This CDR3 is built from 15 residues. V trimming: 6 bases; J trimming: 6 bases; junction bases outside the gene matches: 9. Clones were sequenced by immunoSEQ multiplex PCR, and TCRdb holds only the in-frame ones, with some missing. The sample has a few hundred thousand clones, about 97% seen once. This specimen belongs to a study of shared clonotypes between healthy human individuals. Study-wide points: Sharing across four donors was highest in naive CD4 (roughly 5%) and lowest in memory CD8 (around 0.4%).

The sequenced material came from naive CD4+ T cells sorted from blood. Subset indicated: CD45RA+ positively selected. The V gene is TRBV19, the J gene TRBJ2-4; TRBD2 matches 9 bases. This sequence originates from a woman aged 25-40 years in good health. The CDR3 loop is CASSTRLAALNIQYF. The CDR3 DNA follows: TGTGCCAGTAGCACTAGACTAGCGGCACTAAACATTCAGTACTTC.